The 30 T cell receptor beta chains below were found in one sample sequenced in a study of blood T cell repertoires in COVID-19. Profiling relied on immunoSEQ multiplex PCR, and the TCRdb table lists in-frame clones only, not all of them. This table holds about 78,000 clones, around nine tenths found once. Sequencing was done on a sample of peripheral blood. These TCRs come from a man in his fifties with active or convalescent COVID-19.

This clone has only one observation. V gene TRBV7-2 combines with J gene TRBJ1-5; D unclear. The germline gives CDR1 SGHTA, CDR2 FQGNSA. V lost 2 bases and J lost 3, with 11 bases in between. This CDR3 spans 15 amino acids. CDR3 sequence reads: CASSLSAQFNQPQHF. The CDR3 coding sequence is TGTGCCAGCAGCTTATCTGCACAGTTCAATCAGCCCCAGCATTTT.

The chain uses TRBV12-3 or TRBV12-4 and TRBJ1-1; maybe TRBD1 (5 bases). CDR3 size: 13 residues. With 5 bases removed from V and 0 bases from J, the gap between germline ends came to 7 bases. The DNA of the CDR3 is TGTGCCAGCAGTGACAGCATGAACACTGAAGCTTTCTTT. It specifies CASSDSMNTEAFF.

The chain combines TRBV5-1 with TRBJ2-2; D gene unclear. This CDR3 comprises 14 residues. Germline V gives CDR1 SGHRS, CDR2 YFSETQ. The V and J ends lost 4 bases and 3 bases respectively, with 10 bases between them. The CDR3 bases are TGCGCCAGCAGCCAAGCTCAGGACACCGGGGAGCTGTTTTTT. As protein: CASSQAQDTGELFF.

CDR3 region: CASSYGQGNNYGYTF. DNA of the CDR3: TGTGCCAGCAGTTACGGACAGGGTAATAACTATGGCTACACCTTC. The chain links TRBV6-5 to TRBJ1-2; 8 bases fit TRBD1. CDR3 size: 15 residues. V was pared by 2 bases and J by 1 base, with 3 bases of the junction left unmatched. CDR1 and CDR2 from the germline V gene are MNHEY and SVGAGI.

This clone has a single count. The gene calls are TRBV5-6 and TRBJ1-6, with 8 bases matching TRBD1. CDR1 SGHDT and CDR2 YYEEEE come from the germline V gene. The CDR3 extends over 14 amino acids. V trimming: 4 bases; J trimming: 7 bases; junction bases outside the gene matches: 4. The CDR3 region is CASSPGGGNSPLHF. DNA of the CDR3: TGTGCCAGCAGCCCAGGGGGCGGGAATTCACCCCTCCACTTT.

Here the CDR3 reads CASKTGQNTEAFF. The CDR3 DNA reads as TGTGCCAGCAAGACAGGGCAGAACACTGAAGCTTTCTTT. The chain couples TRBV6-5 to TRBJ1-1, with 7 nucleotides matching TRBD1. The germline V gene encodes CDR1 MNHEY and CDR2 SVGAGI. The V segment lost 7 bases and the J segment 1 base; nucleotides outside the gene matches: 3. This CDR3 has 13 residues.

This clone occurred once. The chain links TRBV13 to TRBJ2-1; D unclear. The CDR3 length is 15 residues. Trimming pared 5 bases from V and 6 bases from J, leaving 17 bases between. Germline CDR1 and CDR2: PRHDT and FYEKMQ (reference sequence). DNA of the CDR3: TGTGCCAGCAGCCCCACACTAACCTCGGTCAATGAGCAGTTCTTC. It specifies CASSPTLTSVNEQFF.

Here the CDR3 DNA reads TGTGCCAGCAGCTTAGATCGAGGGTCAGGCGAGTATTTT. This codes for CASSLDRGSGEYF. This chain joins TRBV11-3 and TRBJ2-3; a possible D gene is TRBD2 (5 bases). CDR1 is SGHNT, CDR2 YENEEA, per germline. This CDR3 is built from 13 residues. Trimming took off 0 bases at V and 13 bases at J, with 14 bases between the two ends.

The V gene is TRBV6-5, the J gene TRBJ2-4, with 7 bases matching TRBD1. The CDR3 runs 14 residues. V shed 7 bases, J shed 5 bases, and the junction held 8 bases outside the gene matches. CDR1 is MNHEY and CDR2 is SVGAGI in the germline V gene. The CDR3 sequence is CASTIDRVENIQYF. The CDR3 coding sequence is TGTGCCAGCACTATCGACAGGGTTGAAAACATTCAGTACTTC.

The genes are TRBV19 and TRBJ1-5, with a weak D call TRBD1 (5 bases). The V end was cut by 5 bases, the J end by 7 bases, with 18 bases between. Germline values: CDR1 LNHDA, CDR2 SQIVND (reference sequence). The CDR3 length is 15 residues. The CDR3 DNA reads TGTGCCAGTAGTCCCGCCGGGGGAGGGGCCCAGCCCCAGCATTTT. Its protein product is CASSPAGGGAQPQHF. Complete variable domain (other parts from reference TRBV19 and TRBJ1-5): DGGITQSPKYLFRKEGQNVTLSCEQNLNHDAMYWYRQDPGQGLRLIYYSQIVNDFQKGDIAEGYSVSREKKESFPLTVTSAQKNPTAFYLCASSPAGGGAQPQHFGDGTRLSIL.

The chain couples TRBV6-4 to TRBJ2-3; 8 bases are shared with TRBD1. Germline values: CDR1 MRHNA, CDR2 SNTAGT. This CDR3 is 11 amino acids long. The ends lost 8 bases at V and 10 bases at J; junction bases unmatched: 5. The CDR3 is CASGDRSPQYF. In DNA, the CDR3 is TGTGCCAGCGGGGACAGGTCGCCGCAGTATTTT.

CDR3 coding DNA: TGTGCCAGCAGCGTAGCTGGGGCAGGGGTTCAAGAGACCCAGTACTTC. Translated: CASSVAGAGVQETQYF. V and J are TRBV9 and TRBJ2-5; possibly TRBD1 for D (6 bases). CDR3 length equals 16 residues. Trimming cost V 0 bases and J 2 bases, with 14 bases left between them. Germline V gives CDR1 SGDLS, CDR2 YYNGEE.

CDR3 region: CASSLAGSVAGRQNNEQFF. CDR3 DNA: TGTGCCAGCAGCTTAGCGGGGTCGGTAGCGGGGAGACAAAACAATGAGCAGTTCTTC. This chain links TRBV7-6 with TRBJ2-1, with 8 bases aligning to TRBD2. The CDR3 covers 19 residues. Trimming took 0 bases from V and 5 from J; bases not matched to a gene: 15. CDR1 and CDR2 from the germline V gene are SGHVS and FNYEAQ.

The V gene is TRBV2, the J gene TRBJ2-2, with no clear D. Germline V lookup: CDR1 SNHLY, CDR2 FYNNEI. The CDR3 has 16 amino acids. Trimming took off 2 bases at V and 0 bases at J, with 10 bases between the two ends. CDR3 residues: CASSENTPANTGELFF. CDR3 nucleotide sequence: TGTGCCAGCAGTGAAAACACCCCCGCGAACACCGGGGAGCTGTTTTTT.

The chain links TRBV18 to TRBJ1-2; 10 bases fit TRBD1. Germline CDR1 is KGHSH and CDR2 is LQKENI. Trimming removed 3 bases from V and 3 bases from J; junction bases left unmatched: 4. The CDR3 consists of 15 residues. CDR3 sequence (DNA): TGTGCCAGCTCACCCTCCGGGACAGGGGACTATGGCTACACCTTC. Amino acids: CASSPSGTGDYGYTF.

The V call is TRBV11-2, the J call TRBJ2-5; 9 bases match TRBD2. This CDR3 is 15 amino acids long. J lost 0 bases, V lost 2 bases, and 1 base had no gene match. The germline V gene encodes CDR1 SGHAT and CDR2 FQNNGV. This chain's CDR3 is CASSLIAGDQETQYF. CDR3 nucleotide sequence: TGTGCCAGCAGCTTAATAGCGGGGGACCAAGAGACCCAGTACTTC. Drawing the rest from reference TRBV11-2 and TRBJ2-5, the complete variable domain is EAGVAQSPRYKIIEKRQSVAFWCNPISGHATLYWYQQILGQGPKLLIQFQNNGVVDDSQLPKDRFSAERLKGVDSTLKIQPAKLEDSAVYLCASSLIAGDQETQYFGPGTRLLVL.

This chain links TRBV9 with TRBJ2-7, with TRBD2 matching 13 bases. The CDR3 sequence is 17 residues long. From germline, CDR1 is SGDLS and CDR2 YYNGEE. J gave up 4 bases and V 3 bases, and 10 bases lay outside the gene matches. The chain's CDR3 is CASSGLAGGTEGYEQYF. DNA for the CDR3: TGTGCCAGCAGCGGACTAGCGGGGGGCACGGAAGGGTACGAGCAGTACTTC.

The genes are TRBV5-1 and TRBJ1-2; unclear D gene. CDR1 SGHRS and CDR2 YFSETQ come from the germline V gene. Deletions cut 3 bases from V and 5 bases from J, with 14 bases between. The CDR3 contains 14 residues. Here the CDR3 reads CASSSGSLGYGYTF. CDR3 bases: TGCGCCAGCAGCTCCGGGAGTCTGGGGTATGGCTACACCTTC.

The CDR3 DNA reads TGTGCCAGCAGCCTACATTTGGGACAGGGTGTAAAACTGTTTTTT. This codes for CASSLHLGQGVKLFF. The genes are TRBV3-1 (or the pseudogene TRBV3-2) and TRBJ1-4, with 9 bases that match TRBD1. The ends lost 4 bases at V and 10 bases at J; junction bases unmatched: 10. The CDR3 spans 15 residues. The V gene's germline CDR1 is LGHDT and CDR2 YNNKEL (reference sequence).

This clone was observed a few times. The chain carries TRBV5-1 and TRBJ2-1; D gene uncertain. The ends were cut back, 8 bases at V and 0 bases at J, with 15 bases in the middle. The CDR3 is 15 residues long. CDR1 SGHRS and CDR2 YFSETQ come from the germline V gene. CDR3 DNA sequence: TGCGCCAGTTCGTCACAGACCTTCTCCTACAATGAGCAGTTCTTC. It yields the protein CASSSQTFSYNEQFF.

The CDR3 loop is CASSLLGGALYNEQFF. CDR3 DNA: TGTGCCAGCAGCTTACTCGGCGGGGCCCTCTACAATGAGCAGTTCTTC. The chain is built from TRBV7-2 and TRBJ2-1, with a tentative D call TRBD2 (6 bases). CDR1 and CDR2 (germline): SGHTA, FQGNSA. This CDR3 contains 16 residues. Between the trimmed V and J ends, which lost 2 bases and 3 bases, there was a span of 14 bases.

Only a few counts were recorded for this clone. The chain has TRBV7-9 and TRBJ2-3; 7 nucleotides line up with TRBD1. There are 12 residues in the CDR3. Germline V CDR1 and CDR2: SEHNR, FQNEAQ (reference sequence). Trimming at V came to 1 base and at J to 14 bases, leaving 6 bases not matched to a gene. The CDR3 protein is CASSLVGGVWYF. The CDR3, as DNA: TGTGCCAGCAGCTTAGTAGGGGGCGTTTGGTATTTT.

The rearrangement uses TRBV3-1 (or the pseudogene TRBV3-2) and TRBJ2-5; a weak D match, TRBD1 (5 bases). Trimming removed 1 base at V and 4 bases at J, with 10 bases between. The germline gives CDR1 LGHDT, CDR2 YNNKEL (reference sequence). The CDR3 is 14 amino acids. The CDR3 here is CASSQAGSRETQYF. DNA for the CDR3: TGTGCCAGCAGCCAAGCAGGGTCACGAGAGACCCAGTACTTC.

The rearrangement joins TRBV5-4 to TRBJ2-5; TRBD2 agrees at 10 bases. After removal of 2 bases from V and 2 bases from J, the junction contained 3 bases not matched to a gene. There are 15 residues in the CDR3. The germline CDR1 and CDR2 sequences are SGHNT and YYREEE (reference sequence). DNA of the CDR3: TGTGCCAGCAGCTTTTCTAGCGGGAGTCAAGAGACCCAGTACTTC. This encodes CASSFSSGSQETQYF.

The chain links TRBV5-1 to TRBJ2-7; 11 bases align to TRBD1. Trimming took 4 bases from V and 4 from J; bases not matched to a gene: 10. This CDR3 spans 16 amino acids. Germline CDR1 reads SGHRS; CDR2 reads YFSETQ. Written as DNA, the CDR3 is TGCGCCAGCAGCCCGACCGGGACAGGGGGGTTTTACGAGCAGTACTTC. Residues: CASSPTGTGGFYEQYF.

This chain uses TRBV2 with TRBJ1-2; no reliable D call. Germline lookup yields CDR1 SNHLY and CDR2 FYNNEI. The CDR3 is 13 residues long. Trimming took 7 bases from V and 4 from J, leaving 13 bases between them. In nucleotides, the CDR3 is TGTGCCAGCACGGGGATAGGCCTCTATGGCTACACCTTC. Its translation: CASTGIGLYGYTF.

The V and J genes are TRBV6-5 and TRBJ2-7; 9 nucleotides align to TRBD1. The CDR3 covers 15 residues. CDR1 and CDR2 (germline): MNHEY, SVGAGI. The J segment lost 4 bases and the V segment lost 6 bases, leaving 10 bases of the junction unmatched. In nucleotides, the CDR3 is TGTGCCAGCAGACCCCGGACAGGGGCGATGTACGAGCAGTACGTC. Translated, it gives CASRPRTGAMYEQYV.

CDR3 loop: CASSLLQGTNEKLFF. CDR3 sequence (DNA): TGCGCCAGCAGCTTGTTACAGGGGACTAATGAAAAACTGTTTTTT. The rearrangement joins TRBV5-1 to TRBJ1-4, with TRBD1 identical over 7 bases. The CDR3 totals 15 residues. Trimming cost V 1 base and J 2 bases; bases outside gene matches: 2. Per the germline V gene, CDR1 is SGHRS and CDR2 is YFSETQ.

This clone was seen a few times. This sample includes further DNA sequences coding for the same CDR3. This sequence joins TRBV5-1 and TRBJ2-6, with D possibly TRBD1 on 6 matching bases. Between the trimmed V and J ends, which lost 1 base and 0 bases, there was a span of 8 bases. Per the germline V gene, CDR1 is SGHRS and CDR2 is YFSETQ. The CDR3 is 16 amino acids. This CDR3 reads CASSLTGSSGANVLTF. Written as DNA, the CDR3 is TGCGCCAGCAGCTTGACAGGGAGCTCTGGGGCCAACGTCCTGACTTTC.

The sample holds a few counts of this clone. V usage is TRBV19 and J usage is TRBJ2-1; 13 bases map to TRBD2. V trimming: 6 bases; J trimming: 2 bases; junction bases outside the gene matches: 16. Germline values: CDR1 LNHDA, CDR2 SQIVND (reference sequence). This CDR3 is built from 20 residues. CDR3 amino acids: CASSLRGLAGSQGPYNEQFF. In nucleotides, the CDR3 is TGTGCCAGTAGCCTCCGGGGACTAGCGGGGTCTCAGGGGCCCTACAATGAGCAGTTCTTC.